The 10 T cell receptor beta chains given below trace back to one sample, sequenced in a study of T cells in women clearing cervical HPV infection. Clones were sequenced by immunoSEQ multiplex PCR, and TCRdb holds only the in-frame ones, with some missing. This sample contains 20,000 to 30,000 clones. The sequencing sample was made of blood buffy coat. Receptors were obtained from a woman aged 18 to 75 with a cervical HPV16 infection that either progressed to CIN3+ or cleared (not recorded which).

CDR3 residues: CASSLFAANTEAFF. The DNA read from the CDR3 is TGTGCCAGCAGCTTATTCGCGGCGAACACTGAA. The rearrangement uses TRBV7-9 and TRBJ1-1; D is uncertain. The missing CDR3 end, 3 residues past where the read stops, is filled in from the germline J gene. CDR3 length: 14 residues. V lost 2 bases and J lost 1, with 8 bases in between. Per the germline V gene, CDR1 is SEHNR and CDR2 is FQNEAQ (reference sequence).

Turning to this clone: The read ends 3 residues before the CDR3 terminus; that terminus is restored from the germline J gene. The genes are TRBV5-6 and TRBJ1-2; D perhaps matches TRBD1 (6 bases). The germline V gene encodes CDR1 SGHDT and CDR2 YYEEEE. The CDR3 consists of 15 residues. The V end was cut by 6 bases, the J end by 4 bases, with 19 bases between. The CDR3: CASILKTGGLYGYTF. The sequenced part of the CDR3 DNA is TGTGCCAGCATTTTAAAAACGGGGGGGCTCTATGGC.

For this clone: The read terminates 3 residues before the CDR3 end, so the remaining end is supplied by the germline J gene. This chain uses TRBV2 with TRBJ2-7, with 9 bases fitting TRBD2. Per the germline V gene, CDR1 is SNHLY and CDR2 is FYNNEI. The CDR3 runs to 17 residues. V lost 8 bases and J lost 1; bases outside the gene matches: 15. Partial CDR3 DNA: TGTGCCAGCCTTCCCTTAGGTGGGCGGGAGGGTTCCTACGAG. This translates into CASLPLGGREGSYE. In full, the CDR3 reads CASLPLGGREGSYEQYF.

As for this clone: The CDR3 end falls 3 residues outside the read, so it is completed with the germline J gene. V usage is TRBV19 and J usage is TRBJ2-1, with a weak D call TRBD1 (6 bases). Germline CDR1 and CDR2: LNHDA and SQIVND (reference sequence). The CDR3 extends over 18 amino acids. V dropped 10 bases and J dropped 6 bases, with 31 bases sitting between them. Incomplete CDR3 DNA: TGTGCCACCACGCGGCAGGGCAGGGGTTGGGTGGGCACCAATGAG. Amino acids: CATTRQGRGWVGTNE. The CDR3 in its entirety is CATTRQGRGWVGTNEQFF. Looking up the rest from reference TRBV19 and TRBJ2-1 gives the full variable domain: DGGITQSPKYLFRKEGQNVTLSCEQNLNHDAMYWYRQDPGQGLRLIYYSQIVNDFQKGDIAEGYSVSREKKESFPLTVTSAQKNPTAFYLCATTRQGRGWVGTNEQFFGPGTRLTVL.

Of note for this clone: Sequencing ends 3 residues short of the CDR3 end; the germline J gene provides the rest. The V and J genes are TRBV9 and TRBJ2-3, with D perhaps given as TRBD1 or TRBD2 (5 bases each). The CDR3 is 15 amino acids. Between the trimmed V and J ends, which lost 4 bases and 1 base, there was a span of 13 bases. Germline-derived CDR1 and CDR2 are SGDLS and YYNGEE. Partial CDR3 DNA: TGTGCCAGCAGCCAAAGAGGGGTCCGCACAGATACG. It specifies CASSQRGVRTDT. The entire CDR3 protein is CASSQRGVRTDTQYF. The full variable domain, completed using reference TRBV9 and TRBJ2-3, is DSGVTQTPKHLITATGQRVTLRCSPRSGDLSVYWYQQSLDQGLQFLIQYYNGEERAKGNILERFSAQQFPDLHSELNLSSLELGDSALYFCASSQRGVRTDTQYFGPGTRLTVL.

The covered CDR3 bases are TGTGCCAGCAGCTTTACTAGCGGCACAGATACG. Translating gives CASSFTSGTDT. The CDR3 reads in full as CASSFTSGTDTQYF. V gene TRBV7-6 combines with J gene TRBJ2-3, with 7 bases aligning to TRBD2. With the read ending 3 residues before the CDR3 end, the germline J gene is used to fill in that end. The CDR3 loop spans 14 amino acids. V shed 3 bases and J 1 base; nucleotides not matched to a gene: 1. Germline V gene sequence: CDR1 SGHVS, CDR2 FNYEAQ.

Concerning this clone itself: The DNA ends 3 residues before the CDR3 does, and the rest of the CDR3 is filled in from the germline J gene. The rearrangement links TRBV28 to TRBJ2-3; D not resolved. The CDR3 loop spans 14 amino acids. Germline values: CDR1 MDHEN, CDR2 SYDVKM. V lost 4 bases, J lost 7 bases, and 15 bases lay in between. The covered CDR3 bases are TGTGCCAGCAGTTCAACCACCCTAGTTCATACG. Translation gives CASSSTTLVHT. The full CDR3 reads CASSSTTLVHTQYF.

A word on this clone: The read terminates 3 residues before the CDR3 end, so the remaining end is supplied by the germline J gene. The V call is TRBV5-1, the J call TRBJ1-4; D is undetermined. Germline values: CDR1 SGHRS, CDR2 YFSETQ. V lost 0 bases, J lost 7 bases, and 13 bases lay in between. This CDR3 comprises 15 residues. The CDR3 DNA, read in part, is TGCGCCAGCAGCTTGGTTTCCCCGGCGGGTGAAAAA. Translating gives CASSLVSPAGEK. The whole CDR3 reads CASSLVSPAGEKLFF.

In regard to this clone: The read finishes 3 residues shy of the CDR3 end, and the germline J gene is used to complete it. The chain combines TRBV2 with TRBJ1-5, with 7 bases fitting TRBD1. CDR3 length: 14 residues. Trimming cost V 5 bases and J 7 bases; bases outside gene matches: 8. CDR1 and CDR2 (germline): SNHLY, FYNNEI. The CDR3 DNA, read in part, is TGTGCCAGCAGTATAGAGACAGGGTCCCAGCCC. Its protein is CASSIETGSQP. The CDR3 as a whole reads CASSIETGSQPQHF.

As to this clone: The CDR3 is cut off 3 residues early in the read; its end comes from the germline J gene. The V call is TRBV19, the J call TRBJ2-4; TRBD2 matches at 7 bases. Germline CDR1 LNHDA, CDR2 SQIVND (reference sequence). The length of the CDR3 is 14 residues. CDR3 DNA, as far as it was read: TGTGCCAGTAGTACAGGTTTAGCGGGCGAGACT. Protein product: CASSTGLAGET. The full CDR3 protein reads CASSTGLAGETQYF.